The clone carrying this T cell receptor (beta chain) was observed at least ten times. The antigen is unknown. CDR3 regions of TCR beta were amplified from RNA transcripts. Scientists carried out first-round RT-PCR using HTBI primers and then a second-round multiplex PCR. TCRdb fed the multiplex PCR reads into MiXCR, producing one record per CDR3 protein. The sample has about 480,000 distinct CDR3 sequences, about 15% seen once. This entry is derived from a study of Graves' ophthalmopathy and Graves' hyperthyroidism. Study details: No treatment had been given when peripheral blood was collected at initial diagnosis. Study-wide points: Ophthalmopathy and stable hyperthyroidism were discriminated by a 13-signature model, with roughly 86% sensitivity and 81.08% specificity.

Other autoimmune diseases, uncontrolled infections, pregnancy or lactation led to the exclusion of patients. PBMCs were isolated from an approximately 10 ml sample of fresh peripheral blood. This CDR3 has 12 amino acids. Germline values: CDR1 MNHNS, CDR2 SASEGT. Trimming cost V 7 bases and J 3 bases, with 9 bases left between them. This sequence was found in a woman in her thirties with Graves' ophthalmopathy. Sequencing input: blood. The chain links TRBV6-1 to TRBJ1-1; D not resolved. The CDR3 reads CASTSGHTEAFF. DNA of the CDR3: TGTGCCAGCACCAGCGGACACACTGAAGCTTTCTTT.